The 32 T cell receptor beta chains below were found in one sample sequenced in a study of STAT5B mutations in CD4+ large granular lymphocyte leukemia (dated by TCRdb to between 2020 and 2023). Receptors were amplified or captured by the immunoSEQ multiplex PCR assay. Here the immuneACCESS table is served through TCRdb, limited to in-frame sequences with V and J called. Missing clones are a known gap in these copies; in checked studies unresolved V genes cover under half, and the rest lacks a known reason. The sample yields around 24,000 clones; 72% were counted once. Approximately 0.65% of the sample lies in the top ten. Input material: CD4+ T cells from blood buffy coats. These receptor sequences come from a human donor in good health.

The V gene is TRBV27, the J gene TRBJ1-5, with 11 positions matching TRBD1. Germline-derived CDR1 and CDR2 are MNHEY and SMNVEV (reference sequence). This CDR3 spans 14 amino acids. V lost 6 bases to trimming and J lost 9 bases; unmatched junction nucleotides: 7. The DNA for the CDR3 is TGTGCCAGCAGCAGGGGACAGGGGGGTTGGCCCCAGCATTTT. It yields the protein CASSRGQGGWPQHF.

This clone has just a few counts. This chain's CDR3 is CASSPGQGIGYTF. CDR3 nucleotide sequence: TGTGCCAGCAGCCCGGGACAGGGCATTGGCTACACCTTC. The V call is TRBV7-9, the J call TRBJ1-2, with TRBD1 identical over 9 bases. This CDR3 has 13 residues. Losses at the gene ends were 5 bases for V and 7 bases for J; bases not matched to a gene: 5. Per the germline V gene, CDR1 is SEHNR and CDR2 is FQNEAQ (reference sequence).

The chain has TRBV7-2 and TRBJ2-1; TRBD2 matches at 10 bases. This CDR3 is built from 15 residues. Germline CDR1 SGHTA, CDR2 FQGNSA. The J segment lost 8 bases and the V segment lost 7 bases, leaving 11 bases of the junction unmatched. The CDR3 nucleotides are TGTGCCAGCACCCCATCGAGCGGGGGGGCCGATGAGCAGTTCTTC. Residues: CASTPSSGGADEQFF.

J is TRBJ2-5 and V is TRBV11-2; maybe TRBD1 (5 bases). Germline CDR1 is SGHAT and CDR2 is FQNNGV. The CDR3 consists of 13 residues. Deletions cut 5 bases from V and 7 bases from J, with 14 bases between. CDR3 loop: CASSLLGAVTQYF. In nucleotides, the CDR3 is TGTGCCAGCAGCCTCCTTGGGGCGGTGACCCAGTACTTC.

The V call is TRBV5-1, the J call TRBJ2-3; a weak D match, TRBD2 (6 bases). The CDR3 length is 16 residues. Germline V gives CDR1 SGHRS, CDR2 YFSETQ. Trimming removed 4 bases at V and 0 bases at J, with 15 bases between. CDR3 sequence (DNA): TGCGCCAGCAGCAGGATGGGACTTTCTAGCACAGATACGCAGTATTTT. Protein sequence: CASSRMGLSSTDTQYF.

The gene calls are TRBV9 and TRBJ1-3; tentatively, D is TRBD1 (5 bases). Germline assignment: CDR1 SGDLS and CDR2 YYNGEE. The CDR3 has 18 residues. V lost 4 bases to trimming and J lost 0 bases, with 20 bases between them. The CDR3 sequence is CASSKFSGRGRSGNTIYF. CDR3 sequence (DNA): TGTGCCAGCAGCAAGTTCTCAGGTCGGGGCCGCTCTGGAAACACCATATATTTT.

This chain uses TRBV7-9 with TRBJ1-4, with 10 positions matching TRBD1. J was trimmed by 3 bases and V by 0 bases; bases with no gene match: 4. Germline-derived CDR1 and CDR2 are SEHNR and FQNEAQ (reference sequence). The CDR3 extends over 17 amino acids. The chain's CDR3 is CASSLAFGTGANEKLFF. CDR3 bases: TGTGCCAGCAGCTTAGCTTTTGGGACAGGGGCTAATGAAAAACTGTTTTTT.

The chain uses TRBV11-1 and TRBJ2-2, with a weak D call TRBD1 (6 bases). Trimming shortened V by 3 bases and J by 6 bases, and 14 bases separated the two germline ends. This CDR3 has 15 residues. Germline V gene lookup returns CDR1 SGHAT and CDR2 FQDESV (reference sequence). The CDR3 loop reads CASSFFQGTAGELFF. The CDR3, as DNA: TGTGCCAGCAGCTTTTTTCAGGGGACCGCCGGGGAGCTGTTTTTT.

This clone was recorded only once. CDR3 coding DNA: TGCGCCAGCAGCCTCCGCGGGGGGGCAGCAGCGTTTCCCGGGGAGCTGTTTTTT. It specifies CASSLRGGAAAFPGELFF. The chain couples TRBV4-1 to TRBJ2-2; 9 bases line up with TRBD2. This CDR3 is built from 18 residues. The V gene end was trimmed by 4 bases and the J gene end by 6 bases; junction bases not matched to a gene: 15. CDR1 is MGHRA and CDR2 is YSYEKL in the germline V gene.

In nucleotides, the CDR3 is TGTGCCAGCAGGGGGGTACGAGGGTCTAACTATGGCTACACCTTC. Its translation: CASRGVRGSNYGYTF. V and J are TRBV2 and TRBJ1-2; possible D gene TRBD1, 5 bases. V lost 6 bases and J 0 bases, leaving 14 bases between the germline ends. Per germline, CDR1 SNHLY and CDR2 FYNNEI. The CDR3 sequence is 15 residues long.

CDR3 DNA sequence: TGTGCCAGCAGCTTACGTAGGGGAGATCAGCCCCAGCATTTT. Its protein product is CASSLRRGDQPQHF. The chain couples TRBV7-2 to TRBJ1-5; TRBD1 is a possible D gene (5 bases). Germline-derived CDR1 and CDR2 are SGHTA and FQGNSA. The length of the CDR3 is 14 residues. V lost 2 bases, J lost 5 bases, and 10 bases lay in between.

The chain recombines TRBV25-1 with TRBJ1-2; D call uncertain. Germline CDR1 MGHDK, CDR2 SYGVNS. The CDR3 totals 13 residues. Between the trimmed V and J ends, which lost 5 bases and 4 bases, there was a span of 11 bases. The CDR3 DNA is TGTGCCAGCAGTCGGCAGGCAACCTATGGCTACACCTTC. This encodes CASSRQATYGYTF.

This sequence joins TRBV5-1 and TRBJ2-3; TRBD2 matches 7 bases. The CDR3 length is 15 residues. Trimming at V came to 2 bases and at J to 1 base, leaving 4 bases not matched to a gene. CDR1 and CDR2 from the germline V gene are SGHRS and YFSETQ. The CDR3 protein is CASSLAGTRTDTQYF. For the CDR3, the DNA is TGCGCCAGCAGCTTAGCGGGGACCCGCACAGATACGCAGTATTTT.

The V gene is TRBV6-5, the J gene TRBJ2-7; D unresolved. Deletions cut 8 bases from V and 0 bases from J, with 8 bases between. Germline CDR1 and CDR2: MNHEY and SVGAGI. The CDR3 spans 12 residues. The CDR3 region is CASRATSYEQYF. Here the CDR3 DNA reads TGTGCCAGCCGAGCCACCTCCTACGAGCAGTACTTC.

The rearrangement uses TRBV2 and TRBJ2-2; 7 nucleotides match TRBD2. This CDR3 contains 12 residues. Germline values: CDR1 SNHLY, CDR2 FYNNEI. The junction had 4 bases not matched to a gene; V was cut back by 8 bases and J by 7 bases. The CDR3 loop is CASGEGIGELFF. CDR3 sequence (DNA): TGTGCCAGCGGGGAGGGCATCGGGGAGCTGTTTTTT.

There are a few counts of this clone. Here the CDR3 DNA reads TGTGCCAGCTCTCCCCAGGGGGCGACCACTGAAGCTTTCTTT. Translation gives CASSPQGATTEAFF. The chain employs TRBV18 and TRBJ1-1, with TRBD1 matching 8 bases. Losses at the gene ends were 6 bases for V and 4 bases for J; bases not matched to a gene: 7. Per the germline V gene, CDR1 is KGHSH and CDR2 is LQKENI. The CDR3 consists of 14 residues.

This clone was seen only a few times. The CDR3: CASSSMRTNTEAFF. The CDR3 bases are TGTGCCAGCAGTTCAATGAGAACCAACACTGAAGCTTTCTTT. This chain joins TRBV6-5 and TRBJ1-1; D unclear. CDR3 length: 14 amino acids. Germline CDR1 reads MNHEY; CDR2 reads SVGAGI. Between the trimmed V and J ends, which lost 4 bases and 2 bases, there was a span of 11 bases.

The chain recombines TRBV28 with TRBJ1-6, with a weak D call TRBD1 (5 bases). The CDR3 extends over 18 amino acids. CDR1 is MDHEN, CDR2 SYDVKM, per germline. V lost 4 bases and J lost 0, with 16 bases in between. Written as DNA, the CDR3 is TGTGCCAGCAGTTCCCCAGGCAGGGTCAACTCCTATAATTCACCCCTCCACTTT. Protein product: CASSSPGRVNSYNSPLHF.

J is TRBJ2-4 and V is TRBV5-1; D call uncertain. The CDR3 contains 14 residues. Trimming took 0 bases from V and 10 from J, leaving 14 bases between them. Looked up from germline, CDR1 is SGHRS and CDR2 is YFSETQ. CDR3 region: CASSLGGEPTIQYF. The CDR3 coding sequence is TGCGCCAGCAGCTTGGGTGGAGAACCGACAATTCAGTACTTC.

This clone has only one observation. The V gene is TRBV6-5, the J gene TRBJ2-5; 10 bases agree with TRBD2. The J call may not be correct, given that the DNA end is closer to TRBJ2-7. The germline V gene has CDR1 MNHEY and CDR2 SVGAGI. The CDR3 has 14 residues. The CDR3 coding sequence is TGTGCCAGCAGATCAAGCGGGGGGGCAGACGAGCAGTACTTC. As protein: CASRSSGGADEQYF.

The CDR3 DNA reads TGCGCCAGCAGCTTGGGGGGGTACGAGCAGTACTTC. Protein: CASSLGGYEQYF. The V gene is TRBV5-1, the J gene TRBJ2-7, with D tentatively TRBD1 or TRBD2 (5 bases each). V dropped 0 bases and J dropped 4 bases, with 5 bases sitting between them. The germline gives CDR1 SGHRS, CDR2 YFSETQ. The CDR3 is 12 residues long.

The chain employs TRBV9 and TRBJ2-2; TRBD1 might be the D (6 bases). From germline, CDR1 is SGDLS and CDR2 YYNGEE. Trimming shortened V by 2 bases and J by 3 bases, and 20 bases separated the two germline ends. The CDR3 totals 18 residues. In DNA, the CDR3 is TGTGCCAGCAGCGTTTTCCCGGGACAAGGGTGGGACACCGGGGAGCTGTTTTTT. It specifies CASSVFPGQGWDTGELFF.

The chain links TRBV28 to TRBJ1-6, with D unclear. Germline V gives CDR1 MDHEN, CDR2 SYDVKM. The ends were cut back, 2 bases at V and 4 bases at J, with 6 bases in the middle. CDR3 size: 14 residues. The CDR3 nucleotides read TGTGCCAGCAGTTTAGGGGTATATAATTCACCCCTCCACTTT. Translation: CASSLGVYNSPLHF.

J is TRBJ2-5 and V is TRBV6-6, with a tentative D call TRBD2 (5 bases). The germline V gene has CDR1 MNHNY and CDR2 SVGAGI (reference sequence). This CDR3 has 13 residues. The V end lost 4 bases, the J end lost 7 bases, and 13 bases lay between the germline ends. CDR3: CASSSLELGTQYF. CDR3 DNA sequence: TGTGCCAGCAGTTCACTAGAGTTGGGGACCCAGTACTTC.

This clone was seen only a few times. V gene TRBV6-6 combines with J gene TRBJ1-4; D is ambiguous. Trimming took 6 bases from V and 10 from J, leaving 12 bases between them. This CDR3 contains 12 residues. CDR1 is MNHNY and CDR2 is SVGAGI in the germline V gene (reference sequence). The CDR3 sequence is CASRDPGGKLFF. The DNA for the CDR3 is TGTGCCAGCAGGGATCCAGGCGGAAAACTGTTTTTT.

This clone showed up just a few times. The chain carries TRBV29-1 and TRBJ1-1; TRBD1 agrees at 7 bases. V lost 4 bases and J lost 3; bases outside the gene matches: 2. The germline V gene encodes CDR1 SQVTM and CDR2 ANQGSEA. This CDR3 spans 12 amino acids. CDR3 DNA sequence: TGCAGCGTTGGGGGACAGTACACTGAAGCTTTCTTT. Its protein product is CSVGGQYTEAFF. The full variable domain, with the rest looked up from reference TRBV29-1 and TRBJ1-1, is SAVISQKPSRDICQRGTSLTIQCQVDSQVTMMFWYRQQPGQSLTLIATANQGSEATYESGFVIDKFPISRPNLTFSTLTVSNMSPEDSSIYLCSVGGQYTEAFFGQGTRLTVV.

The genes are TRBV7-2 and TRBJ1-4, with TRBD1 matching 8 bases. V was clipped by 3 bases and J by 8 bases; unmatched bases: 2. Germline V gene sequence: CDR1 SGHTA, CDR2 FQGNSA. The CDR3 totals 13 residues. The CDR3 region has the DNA TGTGCCAGCAGCTTCACAGGGGGAGAAAAACTGTTTTTT. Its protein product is CASSFTGGEKLFF. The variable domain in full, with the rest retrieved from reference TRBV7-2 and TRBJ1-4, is GAGVSQSPSNKVTEKGKDVELRCDPISGHTALYWYRQSLGQGLEFLIYFQGNSAPDKSGLPSDRFSAERTGGSVSTLTIQRTQQEDSAVYLCASSFTGGEKLFFGSGTQLSVL.

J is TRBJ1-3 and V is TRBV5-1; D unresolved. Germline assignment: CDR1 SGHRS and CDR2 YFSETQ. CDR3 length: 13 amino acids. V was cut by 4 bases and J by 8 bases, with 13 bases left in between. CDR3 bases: TGCGCCAGCAGCGTACAACCAAGGGACACCATATATTTT. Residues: CASSVQPRDTIYF.

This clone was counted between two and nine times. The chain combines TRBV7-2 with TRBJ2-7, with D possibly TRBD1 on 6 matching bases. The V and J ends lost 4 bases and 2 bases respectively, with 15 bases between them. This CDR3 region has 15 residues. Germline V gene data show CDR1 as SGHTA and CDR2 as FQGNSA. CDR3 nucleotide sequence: TGTGCCAGCAGCTACCGGGACACCGAGCCCTACGAGCAGTACTTC. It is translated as CASSYRDTEPYEQYF.

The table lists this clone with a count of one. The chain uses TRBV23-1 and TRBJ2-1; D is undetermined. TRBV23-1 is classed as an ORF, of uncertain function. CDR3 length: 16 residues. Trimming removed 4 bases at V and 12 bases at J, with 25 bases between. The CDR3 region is CASSRMPPPGYRMQFF. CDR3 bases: TGCGCCAGCAGTCGAATGCCCCCACCCGGATATAGGATGCAGTTCTTC.

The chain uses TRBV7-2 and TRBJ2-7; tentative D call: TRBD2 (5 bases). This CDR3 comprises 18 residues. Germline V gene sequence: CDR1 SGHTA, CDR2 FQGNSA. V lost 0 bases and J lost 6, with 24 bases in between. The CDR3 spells CASSLAPRGSPFSPEQYF. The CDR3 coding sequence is TGTGCCAGCAGCTTAGCCCCCCGAGGGAGCCCCTTTTCCCCCGAGCAGTACTTC.

CDR3 sequence: CASSLAGFRDRATEAFF. The CDR3 DNA reads as TGTGCCAGCAGCTTGGCCGGTTTCCGGGACAGGGCCACTGAAGCTTTCTTT. The chain links TRBV5-5 to TRBJ1-1, with TRBD1 matching over 9 bases. CDR1 is SGHKS and CDR2 is YYEKEE in the germline V gene (reference sequence). The CDR3 loop spans 17 amino acids. Trimming removed 0 bases from V and 4 bases from J; junction bases left unmatched: 10. The whole variable domain, filled in from reference TRBV5-5 and TRBJ1-1, reads DAGVTQSPTHLIKTRGQQVTLRCSPISGHKSVSWYQQVLGQGPQFIFQYYEKEERGRGNFPDRFSARQFPNYSSELNVNALLLGDSALYLCASSLAGFRDRATEAFFGQGTRLTVV.